This T cell receptor (beta chain) was sequenced for a study of human T cells and chemical hapten exposure. This clonotype was seen a few times. Documented time point: patch test 3, about 24 weeks after DPC sensitization. The treatment is: therapeutic diphenylcyclopropenone sensitization with weekly scalp DPC. TCRdb passed the RACE reads through MiXCR, listing each CDR3 protein once. This sample has 210,000 or so distinct CDR3 sequences, with roughly a quarter found just once. The sequencing here drew on whole blood, taken in connection with sensitization to the hapten diphenylcyclopropenone (DPC). The source of this sequence is a woman in her 40s with alopecia areata. Some clones in this sample may be carry-over from other donors' samples.

CDR3 residues: CSVGREDGYTF. For the CDR3, the DNA is TGCAGCGTTGGAAGGGAGGATGGCTACACCTTC. The chain combines TRBV29-1 with TRBJ1-2; the D is unclear. Trimming shortened V by 4 bases and J by 6 bases, and 9 bases separated the two germline ends. CDR3 length equals 11 residues. Germline V gene data show CDR1 as SQVTM and CDR2 as ANQGSEA.